Below, 9 T cell receptor beta chains from the same sample are listed, as sequenced in a study of patients and donors after allogeneic stem cell transplantation. TCRdb analysed the RT-PCR reads with MiXCR anew, one entry per CDR3 protein. The table lists roughly 880,000 distinct CDR3 sequences, 18% of them singletons. The sample consisted of blood, either unsorted or a sorted T cell fraction (not recorded which). The origin of the receptors is a human donor who was either an allogeneic HSCT recipient or a stem cell or donor lymphocyte infusion donor (not recorded which). It is not recorded whose cells these are; they may come from a transplant donor.

This clonotype has only a few counts. The CDR3 DNA follows: TGTGCCACCAACACCGCGTGGGGGGACCCCTACAATGAGCAGTTCTTC. Translating it yields CATNTAWGDPYNEQFF. The rearrangement uses TRBV6-2 or TRBV6-3 and TRBJ2-1; tentatively, D is TRBD2 (6 bases). Trimming pared 10 bases from V and 2 bases from J, leaving 21 bases between. Germline V CDR1 and CDR2: MNHEY, SVGEGT. The CDR3 totals 16 residues.

The gene calls are TRBV4-2 and TRBJ2-2; either TRBD1 or TRBD2 may fit D (6 bases each). There are 17 residues in the CDR3. Germline CDR1 is LGHNA and CDR2 is YNFKEQ. V lost 0 bases to trimming and J lost 0 bases, with 11 bases between them. The CDR3 DNA reads as TGTGCCAGCAGCCAAGATCCGGGGGCGGCGAACACCGGGGAGCTGTTTTTT. Translated, it gives CASSQDPGAANTGELFF.

The chain is built from TRBV25-1 and TRBJ2-1, with D perhaps TRBD1 (5 bases). The germline V gene encodes CDR1 MGHDK and CDR2 SYGVNS. CDR3 size: 16 residues. V shed 5 bases and J shed 4 bases, with 18 bases lying between them. CDR3 coding DNA: TGTGCCAGCAGTAGCTGGGGTCTTGGGGCATACAATGAGCAGTTCTTC. Translation gives CASSSWGLGAYNEQFF.

A few counts support this clonotype. The V and J genes are TRBV15 and TRBJ2-3; the match to TRBD1 covers 8 bases. The CDR3 totals 16 residues. V was pared by 0 bases and J by 5 bases, with 7 bases of the junction left unmatched. CDR1 LNHNV and CDR2 YYDKDF come from the germline V gene (reference sequence). The CDR3 coding sequence is TGTGCCACCAGCAGAGATTTGAACAGGGGGAAAGATACGCAGTATTTT. Amino acids: CATSRDLNRGKDTQYF.

This clonotype came up a few times. CDR3 bases: TGTGCCAGCAGTTTTAACAGGGGGCTCGGTCAGCCCCAGCATTTT. Amino acid sequence: CASSFNRGLGQPQHF. The rearrangement joins TRBV12-3 or TRBV12-4 to TRBJ1-5; 9 bases fit TRBD1. CDR3 length: 15 amino acids. V gave up 3 bases and J gave up 6 bases; unmatched junction bases: 6.

This sequence joins TRBV5-1 and TRBJ2-3, with D hard to call. The CDR3 spans 16 residues. Trimming shortened V by 4 bases and J by 6 bases, and 21 bases separated the two germline ends. Germline CDR1 is SGHRS and CDR2 is YFSETQ. The CDR3 DNA follows: TGCGCCAGCAGCCAAAGAGCTTCTGGTACACCGGATACGCAGTATTTT. Translated, it gives CASSQRASGTPDTQYF.

V and J are TRBV12-3 or TRBV12-4 and TRBJ2-7; D gene uncertain. Trimming stripped 6 bases from V and 5 bases from J, with 17 bases between. The CDR3 consists of 14 residues. The CDR3 nucleotides read TGTGCCAGCAGGAGTATGATAGCCCCAAACGAGCAGTACTTC. This gives the protein CASRSMIAPNEQYF.

The genes are TRBV20-1 and TRBJ2-3, with 7 bases aligning to TRBD2. CDR3 length: 15 residues. After removal of 3 bases from V and 0 bases from J, the junction contained 6 bases not matched to a gene. CDR1 is DFQATT and CDR2 is SNEGSKA in the germline V gene (reference sequence). The CDR3 DNA is TGCAGTGCTAGTCATCTAGCGGCTAGCACAGATACGCAGTATTTT. Translated: CSASHLAASTDTQYF.

CDR3 in DNA: TGCGCCAGCAGCCAAGATCGCGGGGTCGTAGGCTATGGCTACACCTTC. Amino acid sequence: CASSQDRGVVGYGYTF. The chain has TRBV4-3 and TRBJ1-2; D remains ambiguous. CDR3 length: 16 amino acids. Germline CDR1 reads LGHNA; CDR2 reads YSLEER. The ends were cut back, 0 bases at V and 4 bases at J, with 15 bases in the middle.